The clone carrying this T cell receptor (beta chain) was observed at least ten times. The antigen is unknown. The germline V gene has CDR1 MNHEY and CDR2 SMNVEV (reference sequence). Trimming shortened V by 0 bases and J by 6 bases, and 13 bases separated the two germline ends. The CDR3 covers 15 residues. The data belong to a study of response to subunit inactivated influenza vaccine. Study outcomes and limitations: It was the authors' suggestion that each seasonal influenza vaccination recruits few new T cells.

TCRdb itself ran the RT-PCR reads through MiXCR, one entry per CDR3 protein. The repertoire holds around 160,000 distinct CDR3 sequences, with around 9.9% as singletons. This rearrangement joins TRBV27 to TRBJ2-3, with D possibly being TRBD2 (6 bases). The sample was non-naive T cells sorted from PBMCs, taken more than 35 days after vaccination. The receptor's source is a man aged 45-65 years who received an inactivated influenza vaccine. The chain's CDR3 is CASSLSAGLLDTQYF. CDR3 nucleotides: TGTGCCAGCAGTTTATCTGCGGGACTTTTGGATACGCAGTATTTT.